This T cell receptor (beta chain) was observed in a study of T-cell memory formation after mild COVID-19. Each CDR3 protein is one row after TCRdb ran MiXCR on the 5' RACE reads. This table has roughly 220,000 distinct CDR3 sequences, 9.5% appearing once. Trimming shortened V by 6 bases and J by 6 bases, and 14 bases separated the two germline ends. From germline, CDR1 is MGHRA and CDR2 YSYEKL. The CDR3 sequence is 13 residues long. This clonotype was seen a handful of times. The receptor was isolated from a man aged 18 to 29 who had mild COVID-19 (a few samples of this study predate the infection). Cell type and time point are not known. J is TRBJ2-5 and V is TRBV4-1; D remains ambiguous. The material sequenced was PBMCs or a T cell subset sorted from them (not recorded which). The CDR3 protein is CASSPLDPKTQYF. The DNA for the CDR3 is TGCGCCAGCAGTCCCTTGGACCCGAAGACCCAGTACTTC.